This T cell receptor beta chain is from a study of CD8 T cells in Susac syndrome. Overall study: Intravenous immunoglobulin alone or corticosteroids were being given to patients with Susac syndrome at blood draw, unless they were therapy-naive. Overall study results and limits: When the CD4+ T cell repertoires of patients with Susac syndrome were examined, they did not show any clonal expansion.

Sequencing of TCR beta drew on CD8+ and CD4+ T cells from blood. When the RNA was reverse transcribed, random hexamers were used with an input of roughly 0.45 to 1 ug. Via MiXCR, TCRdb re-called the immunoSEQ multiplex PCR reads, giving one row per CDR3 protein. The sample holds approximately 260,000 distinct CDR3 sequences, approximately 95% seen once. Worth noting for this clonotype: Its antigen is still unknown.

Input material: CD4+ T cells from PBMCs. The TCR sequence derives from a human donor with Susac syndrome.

The CDR3 sequence: CASSPPGQGPEAFF. CDR3 nucleotides: TGTGCCAGCTCACCTCCGGGACAGGGACCTGAAGCTTTCTTT. The rearrangement joins TRBV18 to TRBJ1-1; 9 nucleotides agree with TRBD1. Germline loops: CDR1 KGHSH, CDR2 LQKENI. V was clipped by 3 bases and J by 6 bases; unmatched bases: 5. CDR3 length: 14 residues.